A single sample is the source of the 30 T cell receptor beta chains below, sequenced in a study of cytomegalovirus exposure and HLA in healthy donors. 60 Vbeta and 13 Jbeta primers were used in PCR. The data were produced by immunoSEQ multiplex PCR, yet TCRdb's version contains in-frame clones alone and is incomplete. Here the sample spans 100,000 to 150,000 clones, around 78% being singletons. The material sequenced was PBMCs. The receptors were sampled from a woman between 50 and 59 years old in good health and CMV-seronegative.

The CDR3 region is CASSFRDRVSETQYF. In DNA, the CDR3 is TGTGCCAGCAGCTTCCGGGACAGGGTTTCGGAGACCCAGTACTTC. The chain uses TRBV5-5 and TRBJ2-5; 9 bases match TRBD1. After removal of 2 bases from V and 5 bases from J, the junction contained 7 bases not matched to a gene. The CDR3 spans 15 residues. The V gene's germline CDR1 is SGHKS and CDR2 YYEKEE (reference sequence).

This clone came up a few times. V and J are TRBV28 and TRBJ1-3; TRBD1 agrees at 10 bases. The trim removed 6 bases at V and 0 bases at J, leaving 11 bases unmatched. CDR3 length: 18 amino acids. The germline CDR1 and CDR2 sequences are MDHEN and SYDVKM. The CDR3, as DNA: TGTGCCAGCAGACGACAGGGGGCCATTGTGAGCTCTGGAAACACCATATATTTT. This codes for CASRRQGAIVSSGNTIYF.

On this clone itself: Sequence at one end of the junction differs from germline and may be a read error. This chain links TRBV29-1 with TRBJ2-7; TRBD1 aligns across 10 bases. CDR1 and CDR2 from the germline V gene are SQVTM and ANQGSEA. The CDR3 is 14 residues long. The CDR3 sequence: CSVAVTGGSGEQSF. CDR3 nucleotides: TGCAGCGTTGCGGTGACAGGGGGCTCTGGCGAGCAGTCCTTC.

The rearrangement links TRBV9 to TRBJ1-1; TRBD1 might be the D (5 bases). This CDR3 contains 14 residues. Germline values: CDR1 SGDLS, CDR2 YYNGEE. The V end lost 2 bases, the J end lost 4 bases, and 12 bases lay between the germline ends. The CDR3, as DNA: TGTGCCAGCAGCGTCGACCCCCAGGGCACTGAAGCTTTCTTT. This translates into CASSVDPQGTEAFF.

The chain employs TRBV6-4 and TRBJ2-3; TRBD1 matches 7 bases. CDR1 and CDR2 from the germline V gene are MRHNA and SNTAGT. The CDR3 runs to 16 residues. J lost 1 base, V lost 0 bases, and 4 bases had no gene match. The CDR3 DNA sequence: TGTGCCAGCAGTGACTCGGAAGGGGGCGGCACAGATACGCAGTATTTT. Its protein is CASSDSEGGGTDTQYF.

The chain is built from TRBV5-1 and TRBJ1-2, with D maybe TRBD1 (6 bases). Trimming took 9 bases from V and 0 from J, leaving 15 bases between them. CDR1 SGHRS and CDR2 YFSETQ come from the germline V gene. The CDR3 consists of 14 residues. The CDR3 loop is CATRTGPTNYGYTF. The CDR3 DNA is TGCGCCACGCGAACAGGGCCCACTAACTATGGCTACACCTTC.

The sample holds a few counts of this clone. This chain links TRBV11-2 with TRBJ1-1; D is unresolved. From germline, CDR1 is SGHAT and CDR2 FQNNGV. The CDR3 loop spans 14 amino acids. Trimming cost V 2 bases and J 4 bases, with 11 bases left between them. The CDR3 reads CASSLTATSTEAFF. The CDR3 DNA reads TGTGCCAGCAGCTTAACAGCAACGAGCACTGAAGCTTTCTTT.

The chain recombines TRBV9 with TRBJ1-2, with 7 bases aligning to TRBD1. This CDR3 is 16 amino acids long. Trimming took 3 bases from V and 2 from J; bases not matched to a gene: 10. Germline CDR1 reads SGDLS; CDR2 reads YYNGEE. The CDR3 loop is CASSETTGASNYGYTF. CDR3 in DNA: TGTGCCAGCAGCGAAACCACAGGGGCCTCAAACTATGGCTACACCTTC. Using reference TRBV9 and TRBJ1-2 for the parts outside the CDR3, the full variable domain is DSGVTQTPKHLITATGQRVTLRCSPRSGDLSVYWYQQSLDQGLQFLIQYYNGEERAKGNILERFSAQQFPDLHSELNLSSLELGDSALYFCASSETTGASNYGYTFGSGTRLTVV.

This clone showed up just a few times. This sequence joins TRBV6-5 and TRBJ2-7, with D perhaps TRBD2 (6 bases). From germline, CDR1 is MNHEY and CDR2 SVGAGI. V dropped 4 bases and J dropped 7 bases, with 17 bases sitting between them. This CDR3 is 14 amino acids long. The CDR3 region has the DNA TGTGCCAGCAGTTCGCAAAGGAGGGCGGGGGAGCAGTACTTC. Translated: CASSSQRRAGEQYF.

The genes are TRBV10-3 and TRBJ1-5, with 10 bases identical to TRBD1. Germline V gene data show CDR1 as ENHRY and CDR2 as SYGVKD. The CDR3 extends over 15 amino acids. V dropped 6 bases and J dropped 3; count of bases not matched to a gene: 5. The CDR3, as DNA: TGTGCCATCAGGCCCGGGACAGGGGACAATCAGCCCCAGCATTTT. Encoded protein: CAIRPGTGDNQPQHF.

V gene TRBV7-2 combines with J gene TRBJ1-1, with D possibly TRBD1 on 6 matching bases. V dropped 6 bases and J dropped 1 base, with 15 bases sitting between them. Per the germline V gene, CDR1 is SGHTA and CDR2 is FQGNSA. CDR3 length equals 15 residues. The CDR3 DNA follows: TGTGCCAGCAGTTTCCCCGGACAGCCGAACACTGAAGCTTTCTTT. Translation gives CASSFPGQPNTEAFF.

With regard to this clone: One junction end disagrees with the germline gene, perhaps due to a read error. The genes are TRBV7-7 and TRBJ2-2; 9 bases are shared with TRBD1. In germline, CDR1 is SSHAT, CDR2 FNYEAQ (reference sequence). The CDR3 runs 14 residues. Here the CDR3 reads CASSINRGPGELFF. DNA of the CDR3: TGTGCTAGCAGCATCAACAGGGGGCCCGGGGAGCTGTTTTTT.

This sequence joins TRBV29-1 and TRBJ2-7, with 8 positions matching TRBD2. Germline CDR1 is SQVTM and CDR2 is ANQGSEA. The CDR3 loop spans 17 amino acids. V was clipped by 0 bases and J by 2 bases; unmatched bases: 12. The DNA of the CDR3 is TGCAGCGTTGAAGATCTTAAAGAGACTAGCGTCACCTACGAGCAGTACGTC. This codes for CSVEDLKETSVTYEQYV.

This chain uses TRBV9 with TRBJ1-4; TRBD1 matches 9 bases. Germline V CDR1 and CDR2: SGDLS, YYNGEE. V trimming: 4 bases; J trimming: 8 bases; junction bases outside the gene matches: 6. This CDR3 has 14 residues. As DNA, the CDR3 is TGTGCCAGCAGCCGGGACAGGGTTCAGGAAAAACTGTTTTTT. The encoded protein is CASSRDRVQEKLFF.

This chain's CDR3 is CASSYFRTGVREQYF. DNA of the CDR3: TGTGCCAGCAGTTACTTCCGGACTGGCGTACGGGAGCAGTACTTC. The chain is built from TRBV11-1 and TRBJ2-7, with D possibly TRBD2 on 5 matching bases. The germline gives CDR1 SGHAT, CDR2 FQDESV (reference sequence). The V end was cut by 6 bases, the J end by 7 bases, with 22 bases between. The CDR3 contains 15 residues.

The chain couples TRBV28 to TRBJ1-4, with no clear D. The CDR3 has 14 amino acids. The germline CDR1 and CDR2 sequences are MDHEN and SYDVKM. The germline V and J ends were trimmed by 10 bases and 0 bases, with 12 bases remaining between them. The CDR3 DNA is TGTGCCATCCGGGAGATGGCAACTAATGAAAAACTGTTTTTT. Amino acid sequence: CAIREMATNEKLFF.

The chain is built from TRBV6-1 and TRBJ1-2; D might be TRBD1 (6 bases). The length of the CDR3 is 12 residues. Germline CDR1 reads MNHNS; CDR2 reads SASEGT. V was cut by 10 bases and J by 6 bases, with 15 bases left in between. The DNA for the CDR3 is TGTGCCAACCTACAGGGAAAAGATGGCTACACCTTC. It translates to CANLQGKDGYTF.

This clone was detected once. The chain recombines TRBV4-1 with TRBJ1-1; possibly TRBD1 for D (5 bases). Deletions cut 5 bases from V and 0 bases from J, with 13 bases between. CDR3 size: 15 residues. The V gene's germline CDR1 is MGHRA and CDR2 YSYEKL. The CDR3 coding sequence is TGCGCCAGCAGCAGGCGACAGAGACTGAACACTGAAGCTTTCTTT. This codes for CASSRRQRLNTEAFF.

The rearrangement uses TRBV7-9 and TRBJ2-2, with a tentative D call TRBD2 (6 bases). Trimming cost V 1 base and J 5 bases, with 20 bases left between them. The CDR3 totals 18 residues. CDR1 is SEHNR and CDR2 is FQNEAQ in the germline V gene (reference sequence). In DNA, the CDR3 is TGTGCCAGCAGCTTAGTTATCCGCGGCGGGGTAGGAACCGGGGAGCTGTTTTTT. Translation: CASSLVIRGGVGTGELFF.

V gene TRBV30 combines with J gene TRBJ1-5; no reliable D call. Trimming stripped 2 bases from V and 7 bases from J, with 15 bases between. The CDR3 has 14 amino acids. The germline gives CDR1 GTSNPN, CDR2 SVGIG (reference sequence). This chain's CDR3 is CAWSLGLSEQPQHF. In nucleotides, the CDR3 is TGTGCCTGGAGTCTCGGGTTGAGTGAACAGCCCCAGCATTTT.

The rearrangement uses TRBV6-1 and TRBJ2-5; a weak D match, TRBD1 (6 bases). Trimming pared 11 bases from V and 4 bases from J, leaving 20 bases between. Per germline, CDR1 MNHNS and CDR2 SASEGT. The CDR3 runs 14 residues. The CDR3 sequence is CAVSDVGAGETQYF. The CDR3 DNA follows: TGTGCCGTATCCGACGTGGGGGCCGGAGAGACCCAGTACTTC.

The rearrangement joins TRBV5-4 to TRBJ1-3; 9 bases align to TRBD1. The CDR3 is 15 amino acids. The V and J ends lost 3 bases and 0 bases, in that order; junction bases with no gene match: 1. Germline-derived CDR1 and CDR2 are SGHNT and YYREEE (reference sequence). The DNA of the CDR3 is TGTGCCAGCAGCTCGGGACAGGGCTCTGGAAACACCATATATTTT. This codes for CASSSGQGSGNTIYF.

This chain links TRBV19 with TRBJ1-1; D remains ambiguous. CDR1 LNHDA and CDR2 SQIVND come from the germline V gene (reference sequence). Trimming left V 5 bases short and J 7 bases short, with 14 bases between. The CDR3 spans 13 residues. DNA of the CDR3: TGTGCCAGTAGTCTCGAGGGTGGAGGTGAAGCTTTCTTT. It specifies CASSLEGGGEAFF.

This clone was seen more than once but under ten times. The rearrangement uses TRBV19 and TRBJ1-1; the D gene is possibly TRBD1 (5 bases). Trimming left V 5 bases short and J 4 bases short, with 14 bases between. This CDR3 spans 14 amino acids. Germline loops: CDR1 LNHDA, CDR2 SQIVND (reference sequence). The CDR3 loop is CASSPVRVATEAFF. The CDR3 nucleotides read TGTGCCAGTAGTCCGGTCAGGGTCGCCACTGAAGCTTTCTTT.

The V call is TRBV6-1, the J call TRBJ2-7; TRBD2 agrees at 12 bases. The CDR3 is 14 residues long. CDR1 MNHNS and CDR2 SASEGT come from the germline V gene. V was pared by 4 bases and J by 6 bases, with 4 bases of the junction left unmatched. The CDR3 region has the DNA TGTGCCAGCAGTGGGCTAGCGGGAGGGACCGAGCAGTACGTC. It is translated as CASSGLAGGTEQYV.

CDR3 bases: TGTGCCATTCAGGGACAGGGTCCTTCCCCGGGTATGTATGAGCAGTTCTTC. As protein: CAIQGQGPSPGMYEQFF. V is TRBV28 and J is TRBJ2-1; TRBD1 aligns across 9 bases. With 10 bases clipped from V and 8 bases from J, the junction kept 21 bases outside the gene matches. Germline V gene lookup returns CDR1 MDHEN and CDR2 SYDVKM. The CDR3 is 17 amino acids.

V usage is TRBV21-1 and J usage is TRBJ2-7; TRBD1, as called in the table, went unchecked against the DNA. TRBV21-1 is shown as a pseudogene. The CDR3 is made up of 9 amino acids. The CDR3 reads CASRATEYF. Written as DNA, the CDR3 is TGTGCCAGCAGGGCCACAGAGTACTTC.

In DNA, the CDR3 is TGTGCCAGCAGCCAACTCTGGACAGATCAAGCTAACTATGGCTACACCTTC. Its protein product is CASSQLWTDQANYGYTF. The gene calls are TRBV11-3 and TRBJ1-2; tentative D call: TRBD1 (6 bases). Germline V gene sequence: CDR1 SGHNT, CDR2 YENEEA. The CDR3 sequence is 17 residues long. Trimming took off 5 bases at V and 0 bases at J, with 19 bases between the two ends.

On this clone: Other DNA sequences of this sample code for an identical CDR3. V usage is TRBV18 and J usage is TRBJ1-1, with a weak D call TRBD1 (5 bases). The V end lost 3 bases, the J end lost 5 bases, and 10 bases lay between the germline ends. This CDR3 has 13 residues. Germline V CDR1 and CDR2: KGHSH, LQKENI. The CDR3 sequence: CASSPSQGTEAFF. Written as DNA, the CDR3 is TGTGCCAGCTCACCTTCTCAGGGTACTGAAGCTTTCTTT. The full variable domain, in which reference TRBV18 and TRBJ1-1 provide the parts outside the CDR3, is NAGVMQNPRHLVRRRGQEARLRCSPMKGHSHVYWYRQLPEEGLKFMVYLQKENIIDESGMPKERFSAEFPKEGPSILRIQQVVRGDSAAYFCASSPSQGTEAFFGQGTRLTVV.

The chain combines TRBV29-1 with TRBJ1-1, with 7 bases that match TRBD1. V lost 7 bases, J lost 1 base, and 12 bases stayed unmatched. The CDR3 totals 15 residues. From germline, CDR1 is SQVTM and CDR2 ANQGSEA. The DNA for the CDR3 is TGCAGCGGGTCCCGAGCCAGGGGGGCGAACACTGAAGCTTTCTTT. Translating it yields CSGSRARGANTEAFF.